The 11 T cell receptor beta chains listed next were all sequenced from one sample in a study of blood T cell repertoires in COVID-19 (dated by TCRdb to the early 2020s). The library was built by means of the immunoSEQ multiplex PCR assay. The clones in this table, taken by TCRdb from immuneACCESS, are in-frame only. Not every clone is retained; where verified, under half of the shortfall comes from an unresolved V gene, and the cause of the rest is unknown. The sample has about 300,000 clones on record, about nine tenths of them singletons. The ten largest make up 2.9% of the sample. Sequenced sample: PBMCs or T cells enriched from blood (not recorded which). The receptors originated from a woman in her forties or fifties who had been exposed to COVID-19.

The chain carries TRBV20-1 and TRBJ2-7; D gene uncertain. Trimming pared 3 bases from V and 4 bases from J, leaving 7 bases between. This CDR3 spans 11 amino acids. In germline, CDR1 is DFQATT, CDR2 SNEGSKA (reference sequence). As DNA, the CDR3 is TGCAGTGCTAGCTGGCAGTACGAGCAGTACTTC. Its translation: CSASWQYEQYF.

This chain joins TRBV11-2 and TRBJ2-7; 9 nucleotides agree with TRBD1. CDR3 size: 15 residues. The V segment lost 5 bases and the J segment 3 bases; nucleotides outside the gene matches: 8. Germline values: CDR1 SGHAT, CDR2 FQNNGV. Here the CDR3 DNA reads TGTGCCAGCAGCACCGGGACAGGGTCAAACTACGAGCAGTACTTC. It specifies CASSTGTGSNYEQYF.

The V and J genes are TRBV4-2 and TRBJ2-3; tentatively, D is TRBD2 (6 bases). Germline V CDR1 and CDR2: LGHNA, YNFKEQ. V gave up 0 bases and J gave up 2 bases, with 9 bases separating them. The CDR3 spans 15 residues. The DNA for the CDR3 is TGTGCCAGCAGCCAAGAACGCGGGACCACAGATACGCAGTATTTT. Its translation: CASSQERGTTDTQYF.

The chain uses TRBV27 and TRBJ1-3, with D unresolved. V was clipped by 4 bases and J by 9 bases, with 16 bases between them. This CDR3 spans 14 amino acids. Per the germline V gene, CDR1 is MNHEY and CDR2 is SMNVEV (reference sequence). In nucleotides, the CDR3 is TGTGCCAGCAGTTCAGGCCTGGCGGGCAGCACCATATATTTT. Translating gives CASSSGLAGSTIYF.

The V gene is TRBV2, the J gene TRBJ2-7; 8 nucleotides align to TRBD1. J was trimmed by 5 bases and V by 6 bases; bases with no gene match: 12. The length of the CDR3 is 15 residues. Germline loops: CDR1 SNHLY, CDR2 FYNNEI. The CDR3 sequence is CASRYGTGGPHEQYF. The CDR3 bases are TGTGCCAGCAGATATGGGACAGGCGGGCCTCACGAGCAGTACTTC.

The chain couples TRBV28 to TRBJ1-5; 7 nucleotides match TRBD1. V was clipped by 6 bases and J by 6 bases; unmatched bases: 11. This CDR3 has 15 residues. Germline V lookup: CDR1 MDHEN, CDR2 SYDVKM. This CDR3 reads CASRPTGRRSQPQHF. The CDR3 nucleotides are TGTGCCAGCAGGCCGACAGGGAGGAGAAGTCAGCCCCAGCATTTT.

The J gene is TRBJ2-3, the V gene TRBV20-1, with 10 nucleotides matching TRBD1. The CDR3 spans 17 residues. J was trimmed by 2 bases and V by 3 bases; bases with no gene match: 11. Germline-derived CDR1 and CDR2 are DFQATT and SNEGSKA (reference sequence). The CDR3 reads CSASGQGDLPLTDTQYF. CDR3 nucleotide sequence: TGCAGTGCTAGTGGACAGGGGGACCTGCCTCTCACAGATACGCAGTATTTT.

This chain links TRBV30 with TRBJ2-2; D possibly corresponds to TRBD2 (7 bases). Deletions cut 4 bases from V and 6 bases from J, with 18 bases between. The length of the CDR3 is 15 residues. Germline values: CDR1 GTSNPN, CDR2 SVGIG (reference sequence). CDR3 sequence reads: CAWMDARGAPGELFF. The DNA for the CDR3 is TGTGCCTGGATGGACGCCCGGGGGGCCCCCGGGGAGCTGTTTTTT.

The V gene is TRBV27, the J gene TRBJ1-5; TRBD1 agrees at 9 bases. Germline CDR1 reads MNHEY; CDR2 reads SMNVEV (reference sequence). J gave up 10 bases and V 9 bases, and 4 bases lay outside the gene matches. This CDR3 has 11 residues. The CDR3 loop reads CARNTGGPQHF. The CDR3 DNA reads TGTGCCAGAAATACAGGGGGCCCCCAGCATTTT.

The V call is TRBV7-9, the J call TRBJ2-5; a weak D match, TRBD1 (5 bases). V shed 1 base and J shed 3 bases, with 12 bases lying between them. CDR3 length: 15 residues. CDR1 is SEHNR and CDR2 is FQNEAQ in the germline V gene (reference sequence). The CDR3 loop reads CASSLDDGREETQYF. As DNA, the CDR3 is TGTGCCAGCAGCTTAGATGATGGCAGGGAAGAGACCCAGTACTTC.

This clone was detected once. The chain links TRBV11-2 to TRBJ2-3; 12 nucleotides align to TRBD2. V lost 2 bases to trimming and J lost 6 bases; unmatched junction nucleotides: 6. The CDR3 runs 16 residues. CDR1 and CDR2 (germline): SGHAT, FQNNGV. The CDR3 here is CASSLRLAGGRDTQYF. Here the CDR3 DNA reads TGTGCCAGCAGCTTACGGCTAGCGGGGGGGCGGGATACGCAGTATTTT. Variable domain in full (rest from reference TRBV11-2 and TRBJ2-3): EAGVAQSPRYKIIEKRQSVAFWCNPISGHATLYWYQQILGQGPKLLIQFQNNGVVDDSQLPKDRFSAERLKGVDSTLKIQPAKLEDSAVYLCASSLRLAGGRDTQYFGPGTRLTVL.